This TCR beta chain was observed in a study of blood T cell repertoires in COVID-19. Study background: Sites in the United States, Italy and Spain provided acute and convalescent COVID-19 samples.

The participants were between about 18 and 100 years old and came from 24 US areas. Each recovered donor of Cohort 3 presented with two negative PCRs, clearance, or symptom resolution. Assay: immunoSEQ multiplex PCR; the TCRdb copy retains only in-frame clones and omits some. The data contain fewer than 300,000 clones, 75% to 90% of them singletons. The clonotype comes from a man aged 35 to 55 who had recovered from COVID-19. Sequencing was done on a sample of PBMCs or T cells enriched from blood (not recorded which).

CDR3 nucleotides: TGTGCCAGCAGTCCAGAAAGAAGGGGTAAAGAGACCCAGTACTTC. The encoded protein is CASSPERRGKETQYF. V usage is TRBV28 and J usage is TRBJ2-5, with D tentatively TRBD1 (5 bases). The CDR3 loop spans 15 amino acids. Trimming stripped 5 bases from V and 3 bases from J, with 16 bases between. Germline values: CDR1 MDHEN, CDR2 SYDVKM.